These T cell receptor beta chains were read from a single sample in a study of blood T cell repertoires in COVID-19. Using immunoSEQ multiplex PCR, the repertoire was profiled, and TCRdb retains in-frame clones only, with some absent. The table shows roughly 350,000 clones, with more than 75% occurring only once. The sample consisted of peripheral blood. Receptors were obtained from a woman aged 18-30 years who had recovered from COVID-19. Both conserved end residues are part of each CDR3. The D gene is left open where the match is weak. The size of a clone is reported for some rows only, either as once, few or many, or as a class for expanded clones.

d_gene	v_gene	j_gene	abundance	CDR3nt	CDR3aa
TRBD1	TRBV7-2	TRBJ1-3	NA	TGTGCCAGCAGCTCGAGGGGGCAACCAGGAAACACCATATATTTT	CASSSRGQPGNTIYF
NA	TRBV19	TRBJ2-1	NA	TGTGCCGGTCGGGGGTATGAGCAGTTCTTC	CAGRGYEQFF
NA	TRBV28	TRBJ1-4	once	TGTGCCAGCAGTTTAACTCGTCTGGGCAGTATGGCTACGGCTAATGAAAAACTGTTTTTT	CASSLTRLGSMATANEKLFF
NA	TRBV9	TRBJ1-1	NA	TGTGCCAGCAGCGTAGGCATTGGGGACAAGAACACTGAAGCTTTCTTT	CASSVGIGDKNTEAFF
NA	TRBV18	TRBJ1-2	few	TGTGCCAGCTCACCTAGGGGCAGGGGATACTATGGCTACACCTTC	CASSPRGRGYYGYTF
TRBD1	TRBV19	TRBJ1-2	NA	TGTGCCAGTAGCCGGACAGGGGAGAGGAACCGGGGCTTC	CASSRTGERNRGF
TRBD2	TRBV6-4	TRBJ2-3	few	TGTGCCAGCAGTGAAGGGCTAGCGGGGCCAGCTACGCAGTATTTT	CASSEGLAGPATQYF
NA	TRBV28	TRBJ2-3	NA	TGTGCCAGCAGTACTAGCACAGATACGCAGTATTTT	CASSTSTDTQYF
NA	TRBV7-9	TRBJ2-3	NA	TGTGCCAGCAGCCATGGGAGTGGCACAGATACGCAGTATTTT	CASSHGSGTDTQYF
NA	TRBV6-5	TRBJ2-1	few	TGTGCCAGCACCTCCGGGACACGGGCCTACAATGAGCAGTTCTTC	CASTSGTRAYNEQFF
TRBD1	TRBV5-6	TRBJ2-2	NA	TGTGCCAGCAGCTTCATAACAGGGGGCAACACCGGGGAGCTGTTTTTT	CASSFITGGNTGELFF
NA	TRBV19	TRBJ1-6	few	TGTGCCAGTAGTATTCTGATTCAGGGTGGGTCACCCCTCCACTTT	CASSILIQGGSPLHF
NA	TRBV19	TRBJ1-1	NA	TGTGCCAGTAGTATTCAGTTTACCGGGGTGAACACTGAAGCTTTCTTT	CASSIQFTGVNTEAFF
NA	TRBV5-6	TRBJ1-2	NA	TGTGCCAGCAGCTTTTTACAGGCTGGCTACACCTTC	CASSFLQAGYTF
TRBD1	TRBV5-1	TRBJ2-3	once	TGCGCCAGCAGCTCTAATCCGGGACAGGGGTCTACGGGTACGCAGTATTTT	CASSSNPGQGSTGTQYF
NA	TRBV6-2/TRBV6-3	TRBJ1-4	NA	TGTGCCAGCAGTTACTCGCGGGGCCTCGGCAGATCTAATGAAAAACTGTTTTTT	CASSYSRGLGRSNEKLFF
TRBD2	TRBV24-1	TRBJ2-2	NA	TGTGCCACCAGTGACACTAGCGGGAATTCCACCGGGGAGCTGTTTTTT	CATSDTSGNSTGELFF
NA	TRBV27	TRBJ2-1	NA	TGTGCCAGCAGTTTAGGGGTAGCGGAATACAATGAGCAGTTCTTC	CASSLGVAEYNEQFF
TRBD1	TRBV27	TRBJ2-1	NA	TGTGCCAGCAGCAAAACAGGGGTGGCGTATCAGGACAATGAGCAGTTCTTC	CASSKTGVAYQDNEQFF
NA	TRBV5-6	TRBJ2-2	NA	TGTGCCAGCAGCTTCGGGAACGGGGAGCTGTTTTTT	CASSFGNGELFF
NA	TRBV7-2	TRBJ2-1	NA	TGTGCCAGCAGCTTAAGGACGGGCGGGCATGAGCAGTTCTTC	CASSLRTGGHEQFF
NA	TRBV30	TRBJ2-4	NA	TGTGCCTGGAGTGCAGGGGCTTGGGACATTCAGTACTTC	CAWSAGAWDIQYF
NA	TRBV3-1/TRBV3-2	TRBJ1-5	NA	TGTGCCAGCAGCCAAGAGCTCGGGTGGCCCCAGCATTTT	CASSQELGWPQHF
TRBD2	TRBV19	TRBJ2-5	NA	TGTGCCAGTATGGCGCGGGGCGGGAGTGAGACCCAGTACTTC	CASMARGGSETQYF
TRBD1	TRBV6-2/TRBV6-3	TRBJ1-1	NA	TGTGCCAGCAGTTACTCCCGGGACAGGGGTAGAAAAACTGAAGCTTTCTTT	CASSYSRDRGRKTEAFF
TRBD1	TRBV19	TRBJ1-4	NA	TGTGCCAGTACCGGACAGGTTGAAAAACTGTTTTTT	CASTGQVEKLFF
NA	TRBV21-1	TRBJ2-2	NA	TGTGCCAGCAGCAAAGTAAGAAGGGAAAGACAGGCCGCCGGCACCGGGGAGCTGTTTTTT	CASSKVRRERQAAGTGELFF
NA	TRBV18	TRBJ2-4	NA	TGTGCCAGCTCACCCCTAGCTTTAGCCAAAAACATTCAGTACTTC	CASSPLALAKNIQYF
NA	TRBV11-3	TRBJ2-1	NA	TGTGCCAGCAGCTTTCGGTACAGGGACCGGGAGCAGTTCTTC	CASSFRYRDREQFF
TRBD2	TRBV4-3	TRBJ2-3	NA	TGCGCCAGCAGTAGACACGGGAGGGACGGAGATACGCAGTATTTT	CASSRHGRDGDTQYF
NA	TRBV30	TRBJ2-2	NA	TGTGCCTGGAGTACCCGGGGTTTGGCAGCCACCGGGGAGCTGTTTTTT	CAWSTRGLAATGELFF
TRBD1	TRBV7-6	TRBJ1-6	once	TGTGCCAGCAGCCCACGGACAGGGTCAGGAAATTCACCCCTCCACTTT	CASSPRTGSGNSPLHF
NA	TRBV6-6	TRBJ1-2	few	TGTGCCAGCAGTAGACCGGGACAAACTCCCGTCACCTTC	CASSRPGQTPVTF
TRBD2	TRBV7-2	TRBJ2-5	NA	TGTGCCAGCAGCCCAGCCGGGACTAGCGGCCCTCAGACCCAGTACTTC	CASSPAGTSGPQTQYF
TRBD1	TRBV5-8	TRBJ2-6	NA	TGTGCCAGCAGCTCCTACGGGACAGGGGGGTCAGGTGGGGCCAACGTCCTGACTTTC	CASSSYGTGGSGGANVLTF
NA	TRBV6-1	TRBJ1-5	NA	TGTGCCAGCAGTGAGAGCCCAAATCAGCCCCAGCATTTT	CASSESPNQPQHF
TRBD2	TRBV7-6	TRBJ2-1	NA	TGTGCCAGCAGCTACTTAGCCCCCCCGATTAGCGGGAGGGCGCGTGAGCAGTTCTTC	CASSYLAPPISGRAREQFF
NA	TRBV7-9	TRBJ1-3	NA	TGTGCCAGCAGCGCGCCGCCGGGACAAGTCTCTGGAAACACCATATATTTT	CASSAPPGQVSGNTIYF
NA	TRBV5-4	TRBJ2-1	NA	TGTGCCAGCAGCTTGGGGAGACCCCTGGGCAATGAGCAGTTCTTC	CASSLGRPLGNEQFF
TRBD2	TRBV27	TRBJ2-1	NA	TGTGCCAGCAGACTAATAGCGGGAGGCTCCTACAATGAGCAGTTCTTC	CASRLIAGGSYNEQFF
NA	TRBV15	TRBJ2-1	NA	TGTGCCACCAGCAGAGATAGCAATGAGCAGTTCTTC	CATSRDSNEQFF
NA	TRBV10-1	TRBJ1-1	NA	TGCGCCAGCAGTGAGTCAGGGGGTTCCACTGAAGCTTTCTTT	CASSESGGSTEAFF
TRBD1	TRBV9	TRBJ2-5	once	TGTGCCAGCAGCCCGAGTGACAGGGGGCTTGAGACCCAGTACTTC	CASSPSDRGLETQYF
TRBD1	TRBV15	TRBJ2-5	NA	TGTGCCACCAGCAGAGATGTGGGACAGGGGGCTCCGGGAGAGACCCAGTACTTC	CATSRDVGQGAPGETQYF
NA	TRBV2	TRBJ2-3	NA	TGTGCCAGCAGTGAGACTAGTGGTACGCAGTATTTT	CASSETSGTQYF
NA	TRBV5-1	TRBJ1-2	NA	TGCGCCAGCAGCTTGAGTCCAACGGCTAACTATGGCTACACCTTC	CASSLSPTANYGYTF
TRBD1	TRBV6-2/TRBV6-3	TRBJ1-5	NA	TGTGCCAGCAGTTACGTCAGGGGGCGGGGAACGGGTCAGCCCCAGCATTTT	CASSYVRGRGTGQPQHF
NA	TRBV6-1	TRBJ2-3	NA	TGTGCCAGCAGTGAAGGGGCAGCTTTGCACCCTACAGATACGCAGTATTTT	CASSEGAALHPTDTQYF
NA	TRBV10-2	TRBJ1-1	NA	TGCGCCAGCAGTGAGACGGTCGGCACTGAAGCTTTCTTT	CASSETVGTEAFF
NA	TRBV19	TRBJ2-1	NA	TGTGCCAGTAGTATCGGGGGAGACTATGAGCAGTTCTTC	CASSIGGDYEQFF
TRBD1	TRBV5-6	TRBJ1-3	NA	TGTGCCAGTACGCCTAGGGGGCCTGGAAACACCATATATTTT	CASTPRGPGNTIYF
NA	TRBV25-1	TRBJ1-2	few	TGTGCCAGCAGCCCCAGATGGGAGGGGATCCTTGGCTACACCTTC	CASSPRWEGILGYTF
NA	TRBV11-2	TRBJ1-4	NA	TGTGCCAGCAGCGAAAGGGGTACTGAAAAACTGTTTTTT	CASSERGTEKLFF
TRBD2	TRBV5-1	TRBJ2-5	NA	TGCGCCAGCAGCTCGGGACTAGCGTACCAAGAGACCCAGTACTTC	CASSSGLAYQETQYF